This T cell receptor beta chain appears in the sequencing data of a study of cytomegalovirus exposure and HLA in healthy donors. 60 Vbeta and 13 Jbeta primers were used in PCR. Method: immunoSEQ multiplex PCR; TCRdb's copy keeps in-frame clones and lacks some. Altogether tens of thousands of clones are present, roughly four fifths being singletons, with the ten largest covering 6.2%. J was trimmed by 3 bases and V by 5 bases; bases with no gene match: 7. The CDR3 totals 14 residues. Per the germline V gene, CDR1 is SGHTA and CDR2 is FQGNSA. This clonotype was obtained from a woman in her forties or fifties in good health and CMV-seropositive. The V and J genes are TRBV7-2 and TRBJ2-7; 7 bases agree with TRBD1. The sample taken for sequencing was PBMCs. This chain's CDR3 is CASSVRQGVYEQYF. CDR3 DNA sequence: TGTGCCAGCAGCGTCCGACAGGGAGTCTACGAGCAGTACTTC.